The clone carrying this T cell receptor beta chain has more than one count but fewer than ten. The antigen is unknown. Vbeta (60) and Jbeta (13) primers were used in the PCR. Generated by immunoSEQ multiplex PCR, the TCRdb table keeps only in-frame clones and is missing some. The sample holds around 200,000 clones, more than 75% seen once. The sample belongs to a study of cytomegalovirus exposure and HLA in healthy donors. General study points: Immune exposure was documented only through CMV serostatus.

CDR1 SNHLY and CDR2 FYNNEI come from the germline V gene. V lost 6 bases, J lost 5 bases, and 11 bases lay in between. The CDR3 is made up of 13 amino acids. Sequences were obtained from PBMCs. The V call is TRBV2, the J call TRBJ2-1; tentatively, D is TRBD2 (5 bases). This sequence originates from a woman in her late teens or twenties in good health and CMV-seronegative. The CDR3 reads CASSDRGDNEQFF. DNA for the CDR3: TGTGCCAGCAGCGACCGGGGAGACAATGAGCAGTTCTTC.